This T cell receptor (beta chain) was sequenced for a study of blood T cell repertoires in COVID-19. Study information: Material from acute and convalescent COVID-19 was sourced from the United States, Italy and Spain. T cells, B-cell-depleted T cells, or PBMCs provided the cDNA or gDNA that served as material.

As originally analysed: Reference gene primer amplification gave nucleated cell count estimates. Measured with immunoSEQ multiplex PCR; TCRdb has only the in-frame clones, and not every one. The V and J calls and clone size are taken from that table; D and trimming were inferred from the DNA. The sample contains around 140,000 clones, approximately 89% of which appear only once. The V gene's germline CDR1 is SGHRS and CDR2 YFSETQ. The CDR3 contains 14 residues. V dropped 0 bases and J dropped 4 bases, with 10 bases sitting between them. This chain links TRBV5-1 with TRBJ1-2; D uncertain. The sequence came from a man aged 45-65 years with acute or convalescent COVID-19. The sequenced material came from peripheral blood. The CDR3 sequence: CASSLEGSLYGYTF. CDR3 nucleotide sequence: TGCGCCAGCAGCTTGGAAGGTAGCCTCTATGGCTACACCTTC.